Shown below are 15 T cell receptor beta chains from a single sample sequenced in a study of molecular identifiers for immune sequencing clone quantification. One entry per CDR3 protein, called by TCRdb with MiXCR from the PCR reads. The data show about half a million distinct CDR3 sequences, roughly a fifth seen once. Sequencing used naive CD8+ T cells from blood, with Jurkat cell RNA spiked in. Documented subset: FACS-sorted CD8+CD4-CCR7+CD45RA+ naive T cells. The receptor set was obtained from a human donor in good health. Some libraries in this study had Jurkat cell RNA spiked in.

The chain couples TRBV7-9 to TRBJ2-2; 11 bases agree with TRBD1. Germline V gene data show CDR1 as SEHNR and CDR2 as FQNEAQ (reference sequence). The CDR3 covers 16 residues. The V and J ends lost 4 bases and 3 bases, in that order; junction bases with no gene match: 4. The CDR3 DNA reads TGTGCCAGCAGCTCCTGGACAGGGGGCCACACCGGGGAGCTGTTTTTT. Protein product: CASSSWTGGHTGELFF.

This clonotype came up a few times. The chain employs TRBV3-1 and TRBJ2-1, with 11 bases identical to TRBD2. This CDR3 spans 19 amino acids. V trimming: 4 bases; J trimming: 7 bases; junction bases outside the gene matches: 18. Germline CDR1 is LGHDT and CDR2 is YNNKEL (reference sequence). CDR3 residues: CASSLSTSGEIRGWNEQFF. CDR3 sequence (DNA): TGTGCCAGCAGCCTCTCGACTAGCGGGGAAATTAGGGGATGGAATGAGCAGTTCTTC.

This clonotype appeared many times. This rearrangement joins TRBV6-5 to TRBJ1-1; the D gene is possibly TRBD1 (6 bases). Looked up from germline, CDR1 is MNHEY and CDR2 is SVGAGI. V was cut by 9 bases and J by 1 base, with 15 bases left in between. This CDR3 contains 14 residues. CDR3 region: CARRTGHPNTEAFF. The DNA for the CDR3 is TGTGCCAGACGAACGGGACATCCGAACACTGAAGCTTTCTTT.

This clonotype appeared many times. The V gene is TRBV7-6, the J gene TRBJ2-7; TRBD2 is a possible D gene (5 bases). This CDR3 is 13 amino acids long. Trimming took 2 bases from V and 6 from J, leaving 11 bases between them. The germline V gene has CDR1 SGHVS and CDR2 FNYEAQ. The CDR3 is CASSLIGVGEQYF. In DNA, the CDR3 is TGTGCCAGCAGCTTAATCGGGGTCGGCGAGCAGTACTTC.

Many counts were recorded for this clonotype. The J gene is TRBJ2-3, the V gene TRBV7-9; unclear D gene. The CDR3 is made up of 16 amino acids. The germline V and J ends were trimmed by 6 bases and 6 bases, with 22 bases remaining between them. Germline V CDR1 and CDR2: SEHNR, FQNEAQ (reference sequence). CDR3: CASRPPGSFNHDTQYF. CDR3 sequence (DNA): TGTGCCAGCAGGCCCCCGGGTAGCTTCAATCATGATACGCAGTATTTT.

Concerning this clonotype itself: Possible read error: a much larger clone is one base away. The CDR3 does not close with the conserved phenylalanine or tryptophan, likely indicating a read error. CDR3 nucleotide sequence: TGTGCCAGCAGTTACCCGGGATACTACCCCATAAACACTGAAGCTTTCTCT. It yields the protein CASSYPGYYPINTEAFS. The genes are TRBV6-6 and TRBJ1-1; D gene ambiguous. CDR1 and CDR2 from the germline V gene are MNHNY and SVGAGI (reference sequence). V was trimmed by 2 bases and J by 2 bases, leaving 18 bases between them. The CDR3 is made up of 17 amino acids.

The table lists this clonotype with a few counts. V usage is TRBV9 and J usage is TRBJ2-3; no firm D call. Trimming removed 1 base at V and 3 bases at J, with 12 bases between. Looked up from germline, CDR1 is SGDLS and CDR2 is YYNGEE. There are 15 residues in the CDR3. CDR3 in amino acids: CASSVSRSGTDTQYF. CDR3 DNA: TGTGCCAGCAGCGTATCCCGTTCTGGGACAGATACGCAGTATTTT.

This clonotype came up many times. The chain is built from TRBV11-2 and TRBJ2-6; no clear D gene. This CDR3 region has 14 residues. Trimming left V 5 bases short and J 4 bases short, with 9 bases between. Germline V gene sequence: CDR1 SGHAT, CDR2 FQNNGV. This CDR3 is CASSPLIGANVLTF. The DNA of the CDR3 is TGTGCCAGCAGCCCCCTGATAGGGGCCAACGTCCTGACTTTC. The complete variable domain, with remaining parts taken from reference TRBV11-2 and TRBJ2-6, reads EAGVAQSPRYKIIEKRQSVAFWCNPISGHATLYWYQQILGQGPKLLIQFQNNGVVDDSQLPKDRFSAERLKGVDSTLKIQPAKLEDSAVYLCASSPLIGANVLTFGAGSRLTVL.

A word on this clonotype: This may be a read error, as it is one base from a much larger clone. The chain is built from TRBV6-2 or TRBV6-3 and TRBJ2-3; D gene unclear. The CDR3 consists of 11 residues. The V gene's germline CDR1 is MNHEY and CDR2 SVGEGT. The CDR3 sequence is CASSYEYTRYF. The DNA of the CDR3 is TGTGCCAGCAGTTACGAGTATACGCGGTATTTT.

This clonotype came up once. A clone one base away is much larger, so this may be a read error. The DNA is omitted, as the CDR3 cannot be located on it reliably, and the CDR3 follows TCRdb's listing. The chain's CDR3 is CASSFGQGAGTEALF. J is TRBJ1-1 and V is TRBV7-2; TRBD1, the table's D call, lacks a check against the DNA. CDR1 and CDR2 (germline): SGHTA, FQGNSA. The CDR3 totals 15 residues, both ends included.

Ten or more counts support this clonotype. The chain is built from TRBV2 and TRBJ2-3; a possible D gene is TRBD2 (5 bases). The ends were cut back, 10 bases at V and 7 bases at J, with 27 bases in the middle. This CDR3 has 16 amino acids. CDR1 SNHLY and CDR2 FYNNEI come from the germline V gene. The CDR3 sequence: CATSRPGHREGNTQYF. In nucleotides, the CDR3 is TGTGCCACCTCGCGACCGGGCCACCGGGAAGGAAATACGCAGTATTTT.

There are many counts of this clonotype. The chain carries TRBV15 and TRBJ2-7, with a weak D call TRBD1 (6 bases). CDR1 and CDR2 from the germline V gene are LNHNV and YYDKDF (reference sequence). V was pared by 4 bases and J by 3 bases, with 16 bases between. This CDR3 spans 15 amino acids. The CDR3 sequence is CATSNTRTVFYEQYF. Here the CDR3 DNA reads TGTGCCACCAGCAACACAAGGACAGTCTTCTACGAGCAGTACTTC.

This clonotype was observed a few times. The gene calls are TRBV12-3 or TRBV12-4 and TRBJ2-1; 8 positions match TRBD1. The J segment lost 2 bases and the V segment lost 5 bases, leaving 5 bases of the junction unmatched. This CDR3 is built from 15 residues. The CDR3 is CASSIGQGTYNEQFF. In DNA, the CDR3 is TGTGCCAGCAGTATAGGACAGGGAACCTACAATGAGCAGTTCTTC.

This clonotype was observed at least ten times. The chain couples TRBV2 to TRBJ2-7, with D possibly being TRBD2 (7 bases). The germline gives CDR1 SNHLY, CDR2 FYNNEI. There are 14 residues in the CDR3. The V gene lost 8 bases and the J gene lost 1 base, with 15 bases spanning the gap. CDR3 DNA: TGTGCCAGCCAGAGAGAGGGGGGGTCCTACGAGCAGTACTTC. Its translation: CASQREGGSYEQYF.

This clonotype was seen ten or more times. V usage is TRBV20-1 and J usage is TRBJ2-3; 9 nucleotides align to TRBD2. Germline trimming cut 2 bases from V and 2 bases from J; bases unmatched to any gene: 8. In germline, CDR1 is DFQATT, CDR2 SNEGSKA (reference sequence). The CDR3 is 16 residues long. The CDR3 spells CSARLAGGGATDTQYF. The DNA for the CDR3 is TGCAGTGCTAGATTGGCGGGCGGGGGGGCCACAGATACGCAGTATTTT.